The clone carrying this T cell receptor (beta chain) was seen just once. Other DNA sequences in this sample translate to the same CDR3. Measured with immunoSEQ multiplex PCR; TCRdb has only the in-frame clones, and not every one. The sample shows around 160,000 clones, roughly 90% of them seen only once. The data stem from a study of blood T cell repertoires in COVID-19. Study-wide background: Collection of acute and convalescent COVID-19 samples took place in the United States, Italy and Spain.

This CDR3 contains 14 residues. Germline V gives CDR1 MNHEY, CDR2 SVGAGI. V lost 6 bases and J lost 5; bases outside the gene matches: 7. The V gene is TRBV6-5, the J gene TRBJ2-7, with 10 bases matching TRBD1. Sequencing was performed on peripheral blood. The TCR comes from a man in his 60s with acute or convalescent COVID-19. The CDR3 nucleotides read TGTGCCAGCAGCTATTCGACAGGGGGCCACGAGCAGTACTTC. Protein sequence: CASSYSTGGHEQYF.